The 9 T cell receptor beta chains below were found in one sample sequenced in a study of cytomegalovirus exposure and HLA in healthy donors. The PCR contained 60 Vbeta and 13 Jbeta primers. Measured with immunoSEQ multiplex PCR; TCRdb has only the in-frame clones, and not every one. The table has about 130,000 clones, roughly 8.3% seen once; the top ten hold less than 7%. The sequenced material came from PBMCs. Every receptor here comes from a man in his forties in good health and CMV-seronegative.

This clone was counted only a few times. V and J are TRBV10-1 and TRBJ1-5; TRBD1 agrees at 9 bases. This CDR3 is built from 13 residues. V shed 6 bases, J shed 7 bases, and the junction held 4 bases outside the gene matches. Germline loops: CDR1 WNHNN, CDR2 SYGVQD (reference sequence). CDR3 bases: TGCGCCAGCAGCCAGGACAGGGGCCAGCCCCAGCATTTT. Its protein is CASSQDRGQPQHF.

The table lists this clone with a few counts. V usage is TRBV5-8 and J usage is TRBJ1-2, with D tentatively TRBD1 (6 bases). CDR1 is SGHTS, CDR2 YDEGEE, per germline. The CDR3 totals 16 residues. V was clipped by 2 bases and J by 0 bases, with 14 bases between them. The CDR3: CASSFPQGPPNYGYTF. In DNA form, the CDR3 reads TGTGCCAGCAGCTTTCCCCAGGGGCCCCCTAACTATGGCTACACCTTC.

The V gene is TRBV5-6, the J gene TRBJ2-7; tentative D call: TRBD2 (7 bases). Germline-derived CDR1 and CDR2 are SGHDT and YYEEEE. The CDR3 is 14 residues long. Deletions cut 4 bases from V and 3 bases from J, with 14 bases between. The CDR3 sequence is CASSQGGGVYEQYF. The CDR3 DNA sequence: TGTGCCAGCAGCCAAGGGGGAGGGGTCTACGAGCAGTACTTC.

A few counts support this clone. This chain connects TRBV2 to TRBJ2-5; 13 bases fit TRBD2. This CDR3 has 15 amino acids. The trim removed 5 bases at V and 4 bases at J, leaving 4 bases unmatched. Germline V gene sequence: CDR1 SNHLY, CDR2 FYNNEI. CDR3 in DNA: TGTGCCAGCAGTTGGACTAGCGGGGGTACAGAGACCCAGTACTTC. This gives the protein CASSWTSGGTETQYF.

V is TRBV30 and J is TRBJ2-5; a weak D match, TRBD1 (5 bases). The CDR3 contains 12 residues. Germline V lookup: CDR1 GTSNPN, CDR2 SVGIG (reference sequence). V was cut by 3 bases and J by 2 bases, with 7 bases left in between. In nucleotides, the CDR3 is TGTGCCTGGAGACCAGGGCAAGAGACCCAGTACTTC. Translation: CAWRPGQETQYF.

This clone was detected a few times. The genes are TRBV2 and TRBJ1-2, with TRBD1 as a possible D gene (5 bases). The germline gives CDR1 SNHLY, CDR2 FYNNEI. V was shortened by 6 bases and J by 8 bases, with 16 bases between the two germline ends. The CDR3 consists of 13 residues. The CDR3 DNA sequence: TGTGCCAGCAGCGCTATGACAGTGGGGGGCTACACCTTC. Amino acid sequence: CASSAMTVGGYTF. The full variable domain, completed using reference TRBV2 and TRBJ1-2, is EPEVTQTPSHQVTQMGQEVILRCVPISNHLYFYWYRQILGQKVEFLVSFYNNEISEKSEIFDDQFSVERPDGSNFTLKIRSTKLEDSAMYFCASSAMTVGGYTFGSGTRLTVV.

This clone was seen a handful of times. The V and J genes are TRBV5-6 and TRBJ2-7, with D tentatively TRBD2 (5 bases). The CDR3 is 14 residues long. Germline V gene lookup returns CDR1 SGHDT and CDR2 YYEEEE. V was cut by 5 bases and J by 2 bases, with 14 bases left in between. This CDR3 reads CASRSVGLAYEQYF. The CDR3 nucleotides read TGTGCCAGCAGATCCGTCGGACTGGCCTACGAGCAGTACTTC.

V and J are TRBV30 and TRBJ1-2; D not certain. The CDR3 covers 14 residues. V was clipped by 2 bases and J by 0 bases, with 10 bases between them. CDR1 is GTSNPN and CDR2 is SVGIG in the germline V gene (reference sequence). CDR3: CAWSSGSPNYGYTF. The CDR3 nucleotides are TGTGCCTGGAGTAGCGGTTCCCCTAACTATGGCTACACCTTC. Drawing the rest from reference TRBV30 and TRBJ1-2, the complete variable domain is SQTIHQWPATLVQPVGSPLSLECTVEGTSNPNLYWYRQAAGRGLQLLFYSVGIGQISSEVPQNLSASRPQDRQFILSSKKLLLSDSGFYLCAWSSGSPNYGYTFGSGTRLTVV.

This clone came up a few times. J is TRBJ1-2 and V is TRBV5-6; D not resolved. The CDR3 loop spans 14 amino acids. The ends were cut back, 5 bases at V and 2 bases at J, with 13 bases in the middle. Germline CDR1 SGHDT, CDR2 YYEEEE. CDR3 sequence: CASSSGLPNYGYTF. The CDR3 nucleotides are TGTGCCAGCAGTTCCGGACTTCCCAACTATGGCTACACCTTC.